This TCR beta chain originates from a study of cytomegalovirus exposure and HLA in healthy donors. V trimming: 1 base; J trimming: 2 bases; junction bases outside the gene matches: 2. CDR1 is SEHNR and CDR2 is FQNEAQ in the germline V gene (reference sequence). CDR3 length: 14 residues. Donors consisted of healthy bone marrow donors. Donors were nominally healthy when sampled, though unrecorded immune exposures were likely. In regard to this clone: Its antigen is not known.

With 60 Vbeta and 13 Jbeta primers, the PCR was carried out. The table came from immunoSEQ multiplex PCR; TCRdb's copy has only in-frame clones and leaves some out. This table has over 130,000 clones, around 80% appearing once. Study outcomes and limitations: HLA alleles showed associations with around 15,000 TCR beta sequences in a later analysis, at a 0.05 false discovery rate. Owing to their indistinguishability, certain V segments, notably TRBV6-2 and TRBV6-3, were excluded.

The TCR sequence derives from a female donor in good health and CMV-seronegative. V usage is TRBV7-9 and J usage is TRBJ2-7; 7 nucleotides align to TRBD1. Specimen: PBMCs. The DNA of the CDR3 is TGTGCCAGCAGCTTAGTTCAGGGGGCCTACGAGCAGTACTTC. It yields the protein CASSLVQGAYEQYF.